This passage covers 25 T cell receptor beta chains from one sample sequenced in a study of spatial heterogeneity in lung cancer. TCRdb analysed the 5' RACE reads with MiXCR anew, one entry per CDR3 protein. This sample has tens of thousands of distinct CDR3 sequences; roughly 7.4% occur once, and the top ten carry 35%. Time point denoted: blood at routine non-recurrence follow-up after resection. The input material, whole RNA from tumor, nontumor lung or frozen PBMC, was sequenced unsorted. The specimen was PBMCs, collected at follow-up. These receptors all come from a female donor with early-stage non-small cell lung cancer.

This clonotype was found many times. V and J are TRBV5-4 and TRBJ2-7; the D is unclear. Trimming took off 4 bases at V and 4 bases at J, with 9 bases between the two ends. This CDR3 has 12 residues. Germline CDR1 is SGHNT and CDR2 is YYREEE (reference sequence). The CDR3 nucleotides are TGTGCCAGCAGCCCCGACGGATACGAGCAGTACTTC. Translating gives CASSPDGYEQYF.

This clonotype was detected ten times or more. The CDR3: CASSPGRGGKTQYF. CDR3 bases: TGTGCCAGCAGTCCAGGGAGGGGAGGGAAGACCCAGTACTTC. V gene TRBV28 combines with J gene TRBJ2-5, with TRBD2 matching 7 bases. The CDR3 totals 14 residues. Losses at the gene ends were 5 bases for V and 6 bases for J; bases not matched to a gene: 9. Germline V lookup: CDR1 MDHEN, CDR2 SYDVKM.

This clonotype was seen just once. The chain is built from TRBV11-2 and TRBJ1-2, with a possible D match to TRBD1 (5 bases). The germline V gene has CDR1 SGHAT and CDR2 FQNNGV. Trimming left V 0 bases short and J 3 bases short, with 11 bases between. This CDR3 contains 15 residues. CDR3 region: CASSLDVNRHYGYTF. CDR3 DNA: TGTGCCAGCAGCTTAGATGTAAACAGGCACTATGGCTACACCTTC.

Many counts were recorded for this clonotype. V usage is TRBV4-1 and J usage is TRBJ1-1; 8 bases are shared with TRBD1. The length of the CDR3 is 15 residues. With 2 bases clipped from V and 6 bases from J, the junction kept 8 bases outside the gene matches. Germline CDR1 is MGHRA and CDR2 is YSYEKL. The CDR3 loop reads CASSQKGQGVSEAFF. Here the CDR3 DNA reads TGCGCCAGCAGCCAAAAAGGACAGGGAGTTTCTGAAGCTTTCTTT.

This clonotype was seen a handful of times. The chain is built from TRBV12-3 or TRBV12-4 and TRBJ2-7; 8 bases fit TRBD1. V lost 6 bases and J lost 6; bases outside the gene matches: 4. CDR3 length: 12 residues. This chain's CDR3 is CASRRQGLEQYF. Here the CDR3 DNA reads TGTGCCAGCAGAAGACAGGGGCTCGAGCAGTACTTC.

The chain has TRBV5-1 and TRBJ1-1; TRBD1 is a possible D gene (6 bases). The CDR3 is 15 amino acids. V was cut by 0 bases and J by 4 bases, with 13 bases left in between. Germline CDR1 SGHRS, CDR2 YFSETQ. This chain's CDR3 is CASSLAGGGSTEAFF. The CDR3 DNA reads TGCGCCAGCAGCTTGGCTGGGGGCGGTAGCACTGAAGCTTTCTTT.

This clonotype was seen many times. The gene calls are TRBV4-1 and TRBJ2-3; D not certain. Germline-derived CDR1 and CDR2 are MGHRA and YSYEKL. V was shortened by 1 base and J by 2 bases, with 4 bases between the two germline ends. CDR3 length equals 13 residues. The CDR3 DNA follows: TGCGCCAGCAGCCAAGCAAACACAGATACGCAGTATTTT. It yields the protein CASSQANTDTQYF.

Ten or more counts support this clonotype. The chain links TRBV20-1 to TRBJ2-1, with 8 bases lining up with TRBD2. This CDR3 spans 16 amino acids. V shed 6 bases, J shed 3 bases, and the junction held 13 bases outside the gene matches. Per germline, CDR1 DFQATT and CDR2 SNEGSKA (reference sequence). The CDR3 DNA reads TGCAGTGCGTTATCTAGGCGGGAGGCCGTCTACAATGAGCAGTTCTTC. It codes for CSALSRREAVYNEQFF.

V and J are TRBV5-1 and TRBJ2-1; 7 bases match TRBD2. The length of the CDR3 is 16 residues. J lost 3 bases, V lost 1 base, and 7 bases had no gene match. Germline loops: CDR1 SGHRS, CDR2 YFSETQ. DNA of the CDR3: TGCGCCAGCAGCTTGAGATCGAGCGGGGTCTACAATGAGCAGTTCTTC. This translates into CASSLRSSGVYNEQFF.

This clonotype was observed at least ten times. This chain connects TRBV7-2 to TRBJ1-1; tentative D call: TRBD1 (6 bases). Germline V gene lookup returns CDR1 SGHTA and CDR2 FQGNSA. This CDR3 spans 16 amino acids. The germline V and J ends were trimmed by 1 base and 4 bases, with 16 bases remaining between them. The CDR3 here is CASSLVAGAFSTEAFF. CDR3 bases: TGTGCCAGCAGCTTAGTCGCGGGGGCGTTTTCCACTGAAGCTTTCTTT.

This clonotype turned up a few times. This chain links TRBV6-2 or TRBV6-3 with TRBJ2-5; 7 positions agree with TRBD2. V lost 5 bases to trimming and J lost 5 bases; unmatched junction nucleotides: 5. The length of the CDR3 is 13 residues. The germline V gene has CDR1 MNHEY and CDR2 SVGEGT. CDR3 bases: TGTGCCAGCAGTGGAAGCGGGGTGGAGACCCAGTACTTC. The encoded protein is CASSGSGVETQYF.

This clonotype showed up just a few times. The J gene is TRBJ2-2, the V gene TRBV12-3 or TRBV12-4, with 10 bases that match TRBD2. This CDR3 spans 17 amino acids. V lost 5 bases to trimming and J lost 5 bases; unmatched junction nucleotides: 11. The CDR3 DNA follows: TGTGCCAGCAGTCCTTGGGGAGCGGGGGGGAAAACCGGGGAGCTGTTTTTT. Translating gives CASSPWGAGGKTGELFF.

This clonotype appeared many times. CDR3 residues: CASSKDRGWSNQPQHF. DNA for the CDR3: TGCGCCAGCAGCAAGGACAGGGGTTGGAGCAATCAGCCCCAGCATTTT. The gene calls are TRBV4-1 and TRBJ1-5, with 9 bases fitting TRBD1. The CDR3 has 16 amino acids. Germline-derived CDR1 and CDR2 are MGHRA and YSYEKL. Germline trimming cut 5 bases from V and 1 base from J; bases unmatched to any gene: 6.

This clonotype was recorded many times. This chain joins TRBV24-1 and TRBJ1-2, with 7 positions matching TRBD1. Germline CDR1 KGHDR, CDR2 SFDVKD. CDR3 length: 14 residues. The V and J ends lost 3 bases and 7 bases, in that order; junction bases with no gene match: 7. The CDR3 DNA reads as TGTGCCACCAGTGATCCGGGGACAGTCTCTGGCTACACCTTC. It is translated as CATSDPGTVSGYTF.

This clonotype was observed many times. The J gene is TRBJ1-5, the V gene TRBV6-2 or TRBV6-3; 7 positions agree with TRBD1. Unmatched junction bases numbered 7, after V lost 6 bases and J lost 5 bases. This CDR3 has 14 residues. Germline lookup yields CDR1 MNHEY and CDR2 SVGEGT. The CDR3 DNA reads TGTGCCAGCAGGCGCACAGGGGCCGATCAGCCCCAGCATTTT. Protein: CASRRTGADQPQHF.

Ten or more counts support this clonotype. The rearrangement links TRBV28 to TRBJ1-2; D uncertain. Trimming cost V 6 bases and J 4 bases, with 18 bases left between them. Germline lookup yields CDR1 MDHEN and CDR2 SYDVKM. The CDR3 spans 15 residues. CDR3 bases: TGTGCCAGCAGCTTAGGAGGTTCCAGGATCTATGGCTACACCTTC. Translation gives CASSLGGSRIYGYTF.

This clonotype was recorded at least ten times. The gene calls are TRBV24-1 and TRBJ2-3; TRBD1 matches 7 bases. V trimming: 6 bases; J trimming: 5 bases; junction bases outside the gene matches: 7. The length of the CDR3 is 14 residues. Germline V CDR1 and CDR2: KGHDR, SFDVKD. The CDR3 spells CATSPTGQKDTQYF. CDR3 coding DNA: TGTGCCACCAGTCCGACAGGGCAGAAAGATACGCAGTATTTT.

The chain links TRBV5-1 to TRBJ2-1, with no clear D. CDR1 is SGHRS, CDR2 YFSETQ, per germline. Trimming took 3 bases from V and 7 from J, leaving 17 bases between them. This CDR3 spans 15 amino acids. CDR3 sequence reads: CASSSAPSAENEQFF. DNA for the CDR3: TGCGCCAGCAGCTCCGCGCCCTCGGCCGAAAATGAGCAGTTCTTC.

The chain employs TRBV7-2 and TRBJ2-2, with unresolved D. Germline V CDR1 and CDR2: SGHTA, FQGNSA. V was cut by 1 base and J by 6 bases, with 3 bases left in between. This CDR3 has 12 amino acids. The CDR3 spells CASSLDAGELFF. In DNA form, the CDR3 reads TGTGCCAGCAGCTTAGACGCCGGGGAGCTGTTTTTT. The variable domain in full, completed from reference TRBV7-2 and TRBJ2-2, reads GAGVSQSPSNKVTEKGKDVELRCDPISGHTALYWYRQSLGQGLEFLIYFQGNSAPDKSGLPSDRFSAERTGGSVSTLTIQRTQQEDSAVYLCASSLDAGELFFGEGSRLTVL.

Only a few counts were recorded for this clonotype. The V gene is TRBV6-5, the J gene TRBJ2-4; D tentatively reads TRBD1 or TRBD2 (5 bases each). Germline assignment: CDR1 MNHEY and CDR2 SVGAGI. This CDR3 is 13 amino acids long. The V gene lost 8 bases and the J gene lost 6 bases, with 14 bases spanning the gap. CDR3 region: CASGKGRTNIQYF. As DNA, the CDR3 is TGTGCCAGCGGAAAGGGACGGACAAACATTCAGTACTTC.

This chain connects TRBV7-9 to TRBJ1-3; D ambiguous. The length of the CDR3 is 12 residues. Germline V gene lookup returns CDR1 SEHNR and CDR2 FQNEAQ (reference sequence). With 5 bases removed from V and 2 bases from J, the gap between germline ends came to 4 bases. Here the CDR3 reads CASSAAGNTIYF. CDR3 in DNA: TGTGCCAGCAGCGCTGCTGGAAACACCATATATTTT.

In its sample, this clonotype was seen many times. The V and J genes are TRBV5-1 and TRBJ2-2; D unclear. The CDR3 length is 15 residues. From germline, CDR1 is SGHRS and CDR2 YFSETQ. Trimming took off 2 bases at V and 3 bases at J, with 11 bases between the two ends. The CDR3 bases are TGCGCCAGCAGCTTACGGGCAGGAGACACCGGGGAGCTGTTTTTT. Protein: CASSLRAGDTGELFF.

This clonotype turned up a few times. This sequence joins TRBV5-4 and TRBJ2-3; 9 bases line up with TRBD1. The ends lost 2 bases at V and 2 bases at J; junction bases unmatched: 6. Germline-derived CDR1 and CDR2 are SGHNT and YYREEE (reference sequence). The CDR3 length is 16 residues. The CDR3 DNA is TGTGCCAGCAGCTTATCCGGGACAGGGTACACAGATACGCAGTATTTT. It translates to CASSLSGTGYTDTQYF.

The table lists this clonotype with many counts. The chain carries TRBV28 and TRBJ1-1, with D possibly being TRBD1 (6 bases). The CDR3 runs to 15 residues. Trimming took 3 bases from V and 2 from J, leaving 13 bases between them. Germline CDR1 MDHEN, CDR2 SYDVKM. The CDR3: CASSFTGPTNTEAFF. The CDR3 coding sequence is TGTGCCAGCAGTTTTACAGGGCCTACTAACACTGAAGCTTTCTTT.

This clonotype occurred a few times. V usage is TRBV18 and J usage is TRBJ2-1, with no clear D. Looked up from germline, CDR1 is KGHSH and CDR2 is LQKENI. The germline V and J ends were trimmed by 3 bases and 5 bases, with 14 bases remaining between them. This CDR3 comprises 15 residues. The CDR3: CASSPRRSTDNEQFF. The CDR3 bases are TGTGCCAGCTCACCGAGACGATCCACCGACAATGAGCAGTTCTTC.